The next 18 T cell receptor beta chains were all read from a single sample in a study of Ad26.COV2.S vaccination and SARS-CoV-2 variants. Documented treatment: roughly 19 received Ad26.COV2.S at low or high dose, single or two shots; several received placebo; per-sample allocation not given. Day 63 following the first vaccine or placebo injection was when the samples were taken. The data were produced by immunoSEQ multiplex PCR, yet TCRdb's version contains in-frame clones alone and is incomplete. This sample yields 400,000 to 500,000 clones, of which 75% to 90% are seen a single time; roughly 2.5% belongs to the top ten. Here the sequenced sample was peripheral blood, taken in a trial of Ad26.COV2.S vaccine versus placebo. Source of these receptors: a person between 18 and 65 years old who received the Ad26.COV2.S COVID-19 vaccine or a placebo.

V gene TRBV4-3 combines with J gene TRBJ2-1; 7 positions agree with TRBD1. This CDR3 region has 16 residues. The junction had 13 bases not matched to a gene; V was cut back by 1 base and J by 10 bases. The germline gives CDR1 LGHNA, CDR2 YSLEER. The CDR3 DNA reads TGCGCCAGCAGCCAAGGATCCGGGACAGCCGCTCGCGAGCAGTTCTTC. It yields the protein CASSQGSGTAAREQFF.

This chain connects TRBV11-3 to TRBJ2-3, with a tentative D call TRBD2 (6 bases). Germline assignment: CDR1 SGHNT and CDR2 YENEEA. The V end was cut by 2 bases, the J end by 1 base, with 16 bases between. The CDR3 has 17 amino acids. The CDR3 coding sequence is TGTGCCAGCAGCTTAAGGGGAGGTAGGGTCGGCACAGATACGCAGTATTTT. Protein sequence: CASSLRGGRVGTDTQYF.

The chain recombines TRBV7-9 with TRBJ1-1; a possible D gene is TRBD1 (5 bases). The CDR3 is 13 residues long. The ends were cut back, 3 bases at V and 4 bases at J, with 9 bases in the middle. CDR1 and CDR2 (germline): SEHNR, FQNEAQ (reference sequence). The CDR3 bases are TGTGCCAGCAGCTTCCGGGGACGCACTGAAGCTTTCTTT. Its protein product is CASSFRGRTEAFF.

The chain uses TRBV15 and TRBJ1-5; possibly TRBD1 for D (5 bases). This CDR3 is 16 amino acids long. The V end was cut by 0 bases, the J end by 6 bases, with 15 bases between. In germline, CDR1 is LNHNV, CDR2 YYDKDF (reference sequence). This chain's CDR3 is CATSRDPGIVSQPQHF. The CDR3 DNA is TGTGCCACCAGCAGAGATCCAGGGATCGTGTCTCAGCCCCAGCATTTT.

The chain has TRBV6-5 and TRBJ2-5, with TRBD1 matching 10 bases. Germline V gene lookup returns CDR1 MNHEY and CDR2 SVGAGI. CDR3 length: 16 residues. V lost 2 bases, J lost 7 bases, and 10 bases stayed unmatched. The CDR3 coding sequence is TGTGCCAGCAGTTACGGGACAGGGGATCCCGAAGGGACCCAGTACTTC. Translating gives CASSYGTGDPEGTQYF.

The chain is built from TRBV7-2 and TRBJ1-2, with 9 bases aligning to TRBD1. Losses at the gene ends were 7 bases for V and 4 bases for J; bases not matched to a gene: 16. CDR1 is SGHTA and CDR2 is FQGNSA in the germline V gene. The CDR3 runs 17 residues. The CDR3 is CASTPLGRTGAFYGYTF. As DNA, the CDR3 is TGTGCCAGCACCCCACTAGGGCGGACAGGGGCGTTCTATGGCTACACCTTC.

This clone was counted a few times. The CDR3 spells CASSQEPAGVGDTQYF. The DNA for the CDR3 is TGCGCCAGCAGCCAAGAGCCAGCGGGAGTCGGAGATACGCAGTATTTT. The chain is built from TRBV4-1 and TRBJ2-3; the match to TRBD2 covers 8 bases. V lost 0 bases, J lost 5 bases, and 7 bases stayed unmatched. Germline V gene lookup returns CDR1 MGHRA and CDR2 YSYEKL. The CDR3 consists of 16 residues.

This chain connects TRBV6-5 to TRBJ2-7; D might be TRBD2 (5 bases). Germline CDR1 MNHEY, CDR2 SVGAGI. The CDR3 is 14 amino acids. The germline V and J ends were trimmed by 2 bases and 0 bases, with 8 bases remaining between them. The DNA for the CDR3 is TGTGCCAGCAGTTACAACCGGGACTCCTACGAGCAGTACTTC. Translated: CASSYNRDSYEQYF.

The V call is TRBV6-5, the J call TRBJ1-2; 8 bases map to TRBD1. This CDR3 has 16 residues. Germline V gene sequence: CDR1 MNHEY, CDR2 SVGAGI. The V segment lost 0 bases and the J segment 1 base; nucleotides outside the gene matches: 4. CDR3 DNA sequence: TGTGCCAGCAGTTACTCGTCGGGACAGGTTAACTATGGCTACACCTTC. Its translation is CASSYSSGQVNYGYTF.

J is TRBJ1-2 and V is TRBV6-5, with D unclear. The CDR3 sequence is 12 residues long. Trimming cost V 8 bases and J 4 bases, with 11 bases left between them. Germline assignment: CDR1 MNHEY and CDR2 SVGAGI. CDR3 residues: CASLHRSYGYTF. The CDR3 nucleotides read TGTGCCAGCTTACACAGAAGCTATGGCTACACCTTC.

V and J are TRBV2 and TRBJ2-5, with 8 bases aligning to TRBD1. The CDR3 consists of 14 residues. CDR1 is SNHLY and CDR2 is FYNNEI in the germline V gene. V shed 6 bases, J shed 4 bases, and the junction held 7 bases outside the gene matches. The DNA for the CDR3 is TGTGCCAGCAGCGACGACAGGGGTGGAGAGACCCAGTACTTC. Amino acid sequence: CASSDDRGGETQYF.

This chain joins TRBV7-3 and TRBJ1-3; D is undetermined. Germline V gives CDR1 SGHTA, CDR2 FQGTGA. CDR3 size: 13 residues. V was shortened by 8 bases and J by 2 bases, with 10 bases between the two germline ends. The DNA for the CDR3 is TGTGCCAGCGGGTCGTCAGCTGGAAACACCATATATTTT. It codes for CASGSSAGNTIYF. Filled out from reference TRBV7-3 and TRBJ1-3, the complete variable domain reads GAGVSQTPSNKVTEKGKYVELRCDPISGHTALYWYRQSLGQGPEFLIYFQGTGAADDSGLPNDRFFAVRPEGSVSTLKIQRTERGDSAVYLCASGSSAGNTIYFGEGSWLTVV.

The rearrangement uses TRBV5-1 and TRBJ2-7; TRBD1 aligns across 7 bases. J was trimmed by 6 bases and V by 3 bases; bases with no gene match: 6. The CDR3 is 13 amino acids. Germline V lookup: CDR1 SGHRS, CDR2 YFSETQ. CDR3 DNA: TGCGCCAGCAGCTCAGACAGGGTGGGCGAGCAGTACTTC. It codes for CASSSDRVGEQYF.

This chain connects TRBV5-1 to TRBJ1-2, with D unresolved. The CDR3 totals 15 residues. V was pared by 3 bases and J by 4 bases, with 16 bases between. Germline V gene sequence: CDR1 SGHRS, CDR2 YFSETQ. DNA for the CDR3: TGCGCCAGCAGCTCGGACCGGACTAGCTCCTATGGCTACACCTTC. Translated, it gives CASSSDRTSSYGYTF.

This CDR3 is CSVEPASEGYTF. The CDR3 bases are TGCAGCGTTGAACCAGCCTCGGAAGGCTACACCTTC. This chain uses TRBV29-1 with TRBJ1-2; the D is unclear. Trimming left V 2 bases short and J 8 bases short, with 12 bases between. Germline loops: CDR1 SQVTM, CDR2 ANQGSEA. This CDR3 has 12 amino acids.

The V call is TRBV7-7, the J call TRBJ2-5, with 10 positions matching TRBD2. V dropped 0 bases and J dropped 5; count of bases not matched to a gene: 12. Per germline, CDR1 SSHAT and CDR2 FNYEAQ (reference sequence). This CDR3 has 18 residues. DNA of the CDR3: TGTGCCAGCAGCTTAGCGTGGAGAACTAGCGGGGCCCTGGAGACCCAGTACTTC. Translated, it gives CASSLAWRTSGALETQYF.

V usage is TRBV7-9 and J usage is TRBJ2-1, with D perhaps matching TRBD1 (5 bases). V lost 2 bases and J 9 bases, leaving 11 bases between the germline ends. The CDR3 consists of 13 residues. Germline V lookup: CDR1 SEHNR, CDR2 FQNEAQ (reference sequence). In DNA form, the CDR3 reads TGTGCCAGCAGCTTATCTGGGGCGAGTGAGCAGTTCTTC. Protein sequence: CASSLSGASEQFF.

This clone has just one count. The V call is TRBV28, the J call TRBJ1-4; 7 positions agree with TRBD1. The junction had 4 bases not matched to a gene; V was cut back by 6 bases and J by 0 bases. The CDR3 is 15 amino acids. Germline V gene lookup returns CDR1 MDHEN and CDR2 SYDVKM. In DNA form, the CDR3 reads TGTGCCAGCAGGGGGACAGACGCAACTAATGAAAAACTGTTTTTT. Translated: CASRGTDATNEKLFF.